Listed below are T cell receptor beta chains from one sample, sequenced in a study of control samples from healthy donors and cancer patients. TCRdb's copy holds only in-frame clones and misses some; the assay was immunoSEQ multiplex PCR. Of 150,000 to 180,000 clones listed, 90% to 95% were seen once; the top ten hold around 6.1%. The sequenced sample was blood. Receptors originate from a man aged 40-49 years in good health. The CDR3 runs from the conserved cysteine through the conserved F or W. D genes are given only for firm matches.

d_call,j_call,v_call,cdr3_aa,cdr3_nt
.,TRBJ1-6,TRBV7-9,CASSVDSNSPLHF,TGTGCCAGCAGCGTGGACAGCAATTCACCCCTCCACTTT
.,TRBJ1-3,TRBV7-9,CASSLRGTGNTIYF,TGTGCCAGCAGCTTAAGGGGTACTGGAAACACCATATATTTT
.,TRBJ1-2,TRBV7-9,CASSRGETGYTF,TGTGCCAGCAGCCGGGGAGAGACTGGCTACACCTTC
.,TRBJ2-7,TRBV7-9,CASSLGGAGGAYEQYF,TGTGCCAGCAGCTTAGGAGGGGCAGGGGGGGCCTACGAGCAGTACTTC
.,TRBJ1-5,TRBV27,CASSLWSNQPQHF,TGTGCCAGCAGTTTATGGAGCAATCAGCCCCAGCATTTT
.,TRBJ1-5,TRBV6-4,CASSDSSSGYSNQPQHF,TGTGCCAGCAGTGACTCGTCGTCGGGGTATAGCAATCAGCCCCAGCATTTT
TRBD1,TRBJ2-3,TRBV2,CASSETRGHESDTQYF,TGTGCCAGCAGTGAAACCAGGGGGCACGAATCAGATACGCAGTATTTT
TRBD1,TRBJ2-7,TRBV6-5,CASKDRDYEQYF,TGTGCCAGCAAGGACAGGGATTACGAGCAGTACTTC
.,TRBJ1-4,TRBV15,CATSRGGGSNEKLFF,TGTGCCACCAGCAGAGGAGGGGGTTCGAATGAAAAACTGTTTTTT
.,TRBJ1-2,TRBV19,CASRPTDRLNYGYTF,TGTGCCAGTAGGCCGACGGACAGACTTAACTATGGCTACACCTTC
TRBD1,TRBJ2-2,TRBV4-1,CASSLTGTNTGELFF,TGCGCCAGCAGCCTGACAGGGACGAACACCGGGGAGCTGTTTTTT
TRBD1,TRBJ1-2,TRBV18,CASSPRQARGLNYTF,TGTGCCAGCTCACCACGTCAGGCCAGGGGGCTCAACTACACCTTC
.,TRBJ2-2,TRBV5-6,CASSLLANTGELFF,TGTGCCAGCAGCCTACTAGCGAACACCGGGGAGCTGTTTTTT
.,TRBJ1-1,TRBV19,CASSIGDTGNTEAFF,TGTGCCAGTAGTATAGGGGATACAGGGAACACTGAAGCTTTCTTT
.,TRBJ1-3,TRBV19,CASSIRGSPSGNTIYF,TGTGCCAGTAGTATTCGGGGGTCCCCCTCTGGAAACACCATATATTTT
.,TRBJ1-4,TRBV30,CAFRGPRANEKLFF,TGTGCCTTTCGGGGGCCCAGGGCAAATGAAAAACTGTTTTTT
.,TRBJ1-1,TRBV4-3,CASSRDRNTEAFF,TGCGCCAGCAGCCGGGACCGGAACACTGAAGCTTTCTTT
TRBD1,TRBJ2-1,TRBV4-1,CASSSRQGPYNEQFF,TGCGCCAGCAGCTCTCGACAGGGGCCTTACAATGAGCAGTTCTTC
TRBD2,TRBJ2-1,TRBV6-2/TRBV6-3,CASSYSSGGADEQFF,TGTGCCAGCAGTTACTCAAGCGGGGGGGCCGATGAGCAGTTCTTC
.,TRBJ2-5,TRBV9,CASSVGGSGGEETQYF,TGTGCCAGCAGCGTAGGAGGGTCAGGGGGGGAAGAGACCCAGTACTTC
.,TRBJ2-7,TRBV11-2,CASSLMGTQSYEQYF,TGTGCCAGCAGCTTAATGGGGACTCAATCCTACGAGCAGTACTTC
.,TRBJ1-1,TRBV7-3,CASSFGQSRNTNTEAFF,TGTGCCAGCAGCTTTGGACAGAGCCGAAACACGAACACTGAAGCTTTCTTT